The 21 T cell receptor beta chains in this list originate from one sample, sequenced in a study of blood T cell repertoires in COVID-19. Sequenced by immunoSEQ multiplex PCR; TCRdb stores in-frame clones only, minus some. The data contain 130,000 or so clones, under 85% of them singletons. Sequencing input: peripheral blood. The receptors stem from a woman aged 60-75 years with acute or convalescent COVID-19.

V is TRBV7-9 and J is TRBJ1-4; the match to TRBD1 covers 7 bases. This CDR3 has 15 residues. Germline CDR1 is SEHNR and CDR2 is FQNEAQ (reference sequence). After removal of 5 bases from V and 5 bases from J, the junction contained 8 bases not matched to a gene. CDR3: CASSPKGAANEKLFF. The CDR3 bases are TGTGCCAGCAGCCCGAAGGGGGCAGCGAATGAAAAACTGTTTTTT.

The J gene is TRBJ1-2, the V gene TRBV4-2; perhaps TRBD1 as D (5 bases). Germline V gene data show CDR1 as LGHNA and CDR2 as YNFKEQ. This CDR3 comprises 15 residues. Trimming removed 2 bases at V and 4 bases at J, with 14 bases between. The CDR3 loop is CASSQHTEGPYGYTF. The DNA of the CDR3 is TGTGCCAGCAGCCAACACACGGAGGGGCCCTATGGCTACACCTTC.

Turning to this clone: Different DNA sequences within this sample yield the same CDR3. The chain recombines TRBV7-9 with TRBJ1-2, with D possibly matching TRBD1 (5 bases). Germline CDR1 and CDR2: SEHNR and FQNEAQ (reference sequence). V lost 6 bases to trimming and J lost 0 bases, with 17 bases between them. This CDR3 is built from 16 residues. The CDR3 sequence is CASRHDDSVTNYGYTF. The CDR3 nucleotides read TGTGCCAGCAGACACGACGACAGCGTTACTAACTATGGCTACACCTTC.

The chain carries TRBV5-1 and TRBJ1-1; TRBD1 is a possible D gene (6 bases). Germline V lookup: CDR1 SGHRS, CDR2 YFSETQ. This CDR3 comprises 16 residues. Trimming left V 5 bases short and J 1 base short, with 18 bases between. CDR3 in amino acids: CASRRGVQGRNTEAFF. CDR3 nucleotide sequence: TGCGCCAGCAGACGGGGTGTACAGGGCAGGAACACTGAAGCTTTCTTT. The full variable domain, completed using reference TRBV5-1 and TRBJ1-1, is KAGVTQTPRYLIKTRGQQVTLSCSPISGHRSVSWYQQTPGQGLQFLFEYFSETQRNKGNFPGRFSGRQFSNSRSEMNVSTLELGDSALYLCASRRGVQGRNTEAFFGQGTRLTVV.

The chain employs TRBV5-1 and TRBJ1-1, with D unclear. The CDR3 has 14 residues. The germline V gene has CDR1 SGHRS and CDR2 YFSETQ. The germline V and J ends were trimmed by 3 bases and 1 base, with 10 bases remaining between them. The CDR3 bases are TGCGCCAGCAGCTCCGTCAGAACGAACACTGAAGCTTTCTTT. Its protein product is CASSSVRTNTEAFF.

This chain links TRBV30 with TRBJ1-3; D remains ambiguous. Between the trimmed V and J ends, which lost 3 bases and 0 bases, there was a span of 12 bases. CDR1 is GTSNPN, CDR2 SVGIG, per germline (reference sequence). The CDR3 runs to 15 residues. This CDR3 is CAWRALGLSGNTIYF. For the CDR3, the DNA is TGTGCCTGGAGGGCCCTAGGCCTCTCTGGAAACACCATATATTTT.

The V call is TRBV4-1, the J call TRBJ1-2; D is possibly TRBD1 (5 bases). Trimming removed 4 bases from V and 1 base from J, with 7 bases in between. Germline CDR1 and CDR2: MGHRA and YSYEKL. The CDR3 has 13 amino acids. The CDR3 is CASSPQGNYGYTF. The CDR3 bases are TGCGCCAGCAGCCCCCAGGGTAACTATGGCTACACCTTC.

V usage is TRBV28 and J usage is TRBJ1-2; D might be TRBD1 (6 bases). The germline V gene encodes CDR1 MDHEN and CDR2 SYDVKM. Deletions cut 5 bases from V and 2 bases from J, with 21 bases between. CDR3 size: 17 residues. This chain's CDR3 is CASSPTGQGTGNYGYTF. In DNA, the CDR3 is TGTGCCAGCAGTCCAACAGGGCAAGGTACGGGAAACTATGGCTACACCTTC.

The chain uses TRBV19 and TRBJ1-4; D uncertain. The CDR3 sequence is 19 residues long. V gave up 5 bases and J gave up 0 bases, with 22 bases separating them. Per the germline V gene, CDR1 is LNHDA and CDR2 is SQIVND (reference sequence). For the CDR3, the DNA is TGTGCCAGTAGTCGCCGCCCTCAAGTTCGGGTTTCAACTAATGAAAAACTGTTTTTT. Residues: CASSRRPQVRVSTNEKLFF.

The genes are TRBV5-1 and TRBJ2-5; 9 bases fit TRBD2. This CDR3 has 15 amino acids. Germline assignment: CDR1 SGHRS and CDR2 YFSETQ. After removal of 1 base from V and 2 bases from J, the junction contained 3 bases not matched to a gene. CDR3 protein: CASSLRAGGQETQYF. CDR3 sequence (DNA): TGCGCCAGCAGCTTGAGAGCGGGGGGACAAGAGACCCAGTACTTC.

J is TRBJ1-5 and V is TRBV4-2, with D possibly being TRBD1 (6 bases). Trimming cost V 1 base and J 2 bases, with 18 bases left between them. From germline, CDR1 is LGHNA and CDR2 YNFKEQ. The length of the CDR3 is 18 residues. The CDR3 spells CASSQVIGGGQGNQPQHF. The CDR3 bases are TGTGCCAGCAGCCAAGTAATAGGGGGGGGGCAAGGCAATCAGCCCCAGCATTTT.

The chain carries TRBV11-2 and TRBJ1-3; no firm D call. The V end was cut by 3 bases, the J end by 0 bases, with 12 bases between. Germline lookup yields CDR1 SGHAT and CDR2 FQNNGV. This CDR3 has 16 amino acids. The DNA for the CDR3 is TGTGCCAGCAGCTTGCTGGGAGGAGGCTCTGGAAACACCATATATTTT. It specifies CASSLLGGGSGNTIYF.

In its sample, this clone was seen once. CDR3 amino acids: CASQLGDRGAGELFF. CDR3 coding DNA: TGTGCCAGCCAACTGGGGGACAGGGGCGCCGGGGAGCTGTTTTTT. V is TRBV11-2 and J is TRBJ2-2, with TRBD1 matching 10 bases. V shed 8 bases and J 6 bases; nucleotides not matched to a gene: 9. The CDR3 has 15 residues. Germline V gene data show CDR1 as SGHAT and CDR2 as FQNNGV. Filled out from reference TRBV11-2 and TRBJ2-2, the complete variable domain reads EAGVAQSPRYKIIEKRQSVAFWCNPISGHATLYWYQQILGQGPKLLIQFQNNGVVDDSQLPKDRFSAERLKGVDSTLKIQPAKLEDSAVYLCASQLGDRGAGELFFGEGSRLTVL.

The chain couples TRBV5-4 to TRBJ1-1; D gene ambiguous. CDR1 and CDR2 from the germline V gene are SGHNT and YYREEE (reference sequence). The CDR3 has 13 amino acids. Trimming pared 7 bases from V and 5 bases from J, leaving 15 bases between. The CDR3 here is CASGLPGPTEAFF. The CDR3 DNA sequence: TGTGCCAGCGGATTACCAGGCCCGACTGAAGCTTTCTTT.

This clone has a handful of counts. This rearrangement joins TRBV5-5 to TRBJ1-2, with 9 bases identical to TRBD1. CDR1 is SGHKS, CDR2 YYEKEE, per germline (reference sequence). V lost 4 bases to trimming and J lost 3 bases; unmatched junction nucleotides: 7. This CDR3 region has 15 residues. CDR3 in amino acids: CASSLWTGEDYGYTF. In DNA, the CDR3 is TGTGCCAGCAGCCTATGGACAGGGGAAGACTATGGCTACACCTTC.

This chain connects TRBV3-1 (or the pseudogene TRBV3-2) to TRBJ1-4; 8 positions agree with TRBD1. This CDR3 spans 15 amino acids. From germline, CDR1 is LGHDT and CDR2 YNNKEL (reference sequence). Germline trimming cut 4 bases from V and 4 bases from J; bases unmatched to any gene: 5. The CDR3 sequence: CASSPGQGGNEKLFF. DNA of the CDR3: TGTGCCAGCAGCCCCGGACAGGGCGGTAATGAAAAACTGTTTTTT.

The chain couples TRBV28 to TRBJ2-7; TRBD2 agrees at 9 bases. Trimming cost V 6 bases and J 5 bases; bases outside gene matches: 11. The CDR3 runs to 15 residues. Per germline, CDR1 MDHEN and CDR2 SYDVKM. This chain's CDR3 is CASSLGTSNVDEQYF. The CDR3 region has the DNA TGTGCCAGCAGCCTGGGGACTAGCAACGTCGACGAGCAGTACTTC.

V is TRBV5-1 and J is TRBJ1-1; D not resolved. Per the germline V gene, CDR1 is SGHRS and CDR2 is YFSETQ. This CDR3 comprises 12 residues. V was clipped by 4 bases and J by 3 bases, with 7 bases between them. DNA of the CDR3: TGCGCCAGCAGCAACCTACACACTGAAGCTTTCTTT. This encodes CASSNLHTEAFF.

In DNA form, the CDR3 reads TGTGCCAGCAGCTTAGGGGTCCGGACTAGCGGTGGTACGCAGTATTTT. Its translation is CASSLGVRTSGGTQYF. This rearrangement joins TRBV7-8 to TRBJ2-3; 10 bases agree with TRBD2. Per germline, CDR1 SGHVS and CDR2 FQNEAQ. The CDR3 covers 16 residues. The V segment lost 1 base and the J segment 8 bases; nucleotides outside the gene matches: 9.

The chain is built from TRBV5-5 and TRBJ1-6; the match to TRBD1 covers 10 bases. Losses at the gene ends were 0 bases for V and 5 bases for J; bases not matched to a gene: 5. This CDR3 has 17 residues. Germline CDR1 and CDR2: SGHKS and YYEKEE (reference sequence). CDR3 nucleotide sequence: TGTGCCAGCAGCTTGGATGGGGACAGGGGACATAATTCACCCCTCCACTTT. Its protein is CASSLDGDRGHNSPLHF.

The chain joins TRBV2 to TRBJ1-3; 9 bases map to TRBD1. V dropped 9 bases and J dropped 0; count of bases not matched to a gene: 6. Germline CDR1 SNHLY, CDR2 FYNNEI. The CDR3 consists of 15 residues. CDR3: CASRTGVSSGNTIYF. CDR3 nucleotides: TGTGCCAGTAGGACAGGGGTTAGCTCTGGAAACACCATATATTTT.